This T cell receptor beta chain originates from a study of blood T cell repertoires in COVID-19. Turning to the study itself: Samples representing acute and convalescent COVID-19 were sourced from the United States, Italy and Spain. The analysed material was cDNA or gDNA that came from T cells, B-cell-depleted T cells, or PBMCs.

V was shortened by 5 bases and J by 1 base, with 15 bases between the two germline ends. This CDR3 is built from 16 residues. The germline V gene has CDR1 LNHDA and CDR2 SQIVND (reference sequence). How the authors handled the data: For nucleated cells, counts were estimated from reference gene primer amplification. This table comes from immunoSEQ multiplex PCR, and its TCRdb copy is limited to in-frame clones, with some not included. V and J calls plus clone size are reproduced from that table; the DNA served to infer D and trimming. The data hold under 200,000 clones, with about four fifths observed a single time.

The receptor's source is a man in his 70s with active or convalescent COVID-19. The chain uses TRBV19 and TRBJ1-5; weak D call: TRBD1 (5 bases). The sample comprised peripheral blood. The CDR3 nucleotides are TGTGCCAGTAGTTCCCACAGGTATCACAGCAATCAGCCCCAGCATTTT. This encodes CASSSHRYHSNQPQHF.